The rows below give T cell receptor beta chains drawn from one sample of a study of blood T cell repertoires in COVID-19. Libraries were prepared by immunoSEQ multiplex PCR; TCRdb keeps only in-frame clonotypes and omits some of them. This repertoire shows roughly 18,000 clones, around 83% found once; its top ten account for about 15%. The sample was peripheral blood. These receptors originate from a man aged 70-80 years with acute or convalescent COVID-19. The CDR3 runs from the conserved cysteine through the conserved F or W. The D gene is left open where the match is weak. Size is omitted from some rows. Given values are once, few, many or a class for expanded clones.

CDR3 | DNA | J | length | V | D | size
CASSWGDRTYEQYF | TGTGCCAGCAGCTGGGGGGACAGAACCTACGAGCAGTACTTC | TRBJ2-7 | 14 | TRBV27 | NA | NA
CASSGRQDWGPQHF | TGTGCCAGCAGCGGGAGACAGGACTGGGGGCCCCAGCATTTT | TRBJ1-5 | 14 | TRBV6-2/TRBV6-3 | NA | NA
CASSFETPDNEQFF | TGTGCCAGCAGTTTCGAGACACCCGACAATGAGCAGTTCTTC | TRBJ2-1 | 14 | TRBV27 | NA | NA
CASSYPTGTGVVDNQPQHF | TGTGCCAGCAGTTATCCGACCGGGACAGGGGTAGTGGACAATCAGCCCCAGCATTTT | TRBJ1-5 | 19 | TRBV6-2/TRBV6-3 | TRBD1 | few
CASVSTSGSSEQFF | TGCGCCAGCGTCTCGACTAGCGGGAGTAGTGAGCAGTTCTTC | TRBJ2-1 | 14 | TRBV5-1 | TRBD2 | few
CASSKIAGEDTGELFF | TGTGCCAGCTCAAAAATAGCGGGAGAGGACACCGGGGAGCTGTTTTTT | TRBJ2-2 | 16 | TRBV18 | TRBD2 | NA
CASSSSTGANEKLFF | TGTGCCAGCAGCTCTTCGACAGGGGCCAATGAAAAACTGTTTTTT | TRBJ1-4 | 15 | TRBV5-4 | TRBD1 | NA
CASSSGWGVQGTDTQYF | TGTGCCAGCAGTTCGGGGTGGGGGGTACAAGGGACAGATACGCAGTATTTT | TRBJ2-3 | 17 | TRBV27 | NA | NA
CASSPRTGYSTDTQYF | TGTGCCAGCAGCCCTAGGACGGGATATAGCACAGATACGCAGTATTTT | TRBJ2-3 | 16 | TRBV9 | NA | NA
CASSRGQEETQYF | TGTGCCAGCAGCCGCGGGCAAGAAGAGACCCAGTACTTC | TRBJ2-5 | 13 | TRBV7-2 | NA | NA
CASSLRTSGYEQYF | TGTGCCAGCAGCTTGAGGACTAGCGGTTACGAGCAGTACTTC | TRBJ2-7 | 14 | TRBV5-4 | TRBD2 | NA
CASSLAGPNTEAFF | TGTGCCAGCAGCTTAGCGGGGCCGAACACTGAAGCTTTCTTT | TRBJ1-1 | 14 | TRBV7-8 | NA | NA
CASSPGQGALEQFF | TGTGCCAGCAGCCCGGGACAGGGGGCCCTTGAGCAGTTCTTC | TRBJ2-1 | 14 | TRBV11-2 | TRBD1 | NA
CASSQEIAGQGYEQYF | TGTGCCAGCAGCCAAGAAATAGCGGGACAGGGGTACGAGCAGTACTTC | TRBJ2-7 | 16 | TRBV4-2 | TRBD1 | NA
CASSYHVRDKSYEQYF | TGCGCCAGCAGCTACCACGTACGGGACAAATCCTACGAGCAGTACTTC | TRBJ2-7 | 16 | TRBV5-1 | NA | once
CASSLGRNQPQHF | TGCGCCAGCAGCTTAGGCAGGAATCAGCCCCAGCATTTT | TRBJ1-5 | 13 | TRBV5-1 | NA | few
CASSLGTSTGETQYF | TGCGCCAGCAGCTTGGGGACTAGCACAGGGGAGACCCAGTACTTC | TRBJ2-5 | 15 | TRBV5-1 | TRBD2 | few
CASSTPDINTGELFF | TGTGCCAGCAGTACTCCGGACATTAACACCGGGGAGCTGTTTTTT | TRBJ2-2 | 15 | TRBV6-6 | NA | NA
CASSLAGENEQYF | TGTGCCAGCAGTTTAGCGGGAGAAAACGAGCAGTACTTC | TRBJ2-7 | 13 | TRBV28 | TRBD2 | NA
CASSFANREKLFF | TGTGCCAGCAGCTTTGCGAATCGTGAAAAACTGTTTTTT | TRBJ1-4 | 13 | TRBV7-2 | NA | NA
CASSWNTEAFF | TGTGCCAGCAGCTGGAACACTGAAGCTTTCTTT | TRBJ1-1 | 11 | TRBV12-3/TRBV12-4 | NA | NA
CAVQGTRGGIGYGYTF | TGCGCGGTACAGGGAACGCGTGGGGGAATAGGCTATGGCTACACCTTC | TRBJ1-2 | 16 | TRBV29-1 | NA | NA
CASSMVAGVDEQYF | TGTGCCAGCAGTATGGTAGCGGGAGTCGACGAGCAGTACTTC | TRBJ2-7 | 14 | TRBV6-2/TRBV6-3 | TRBD2 | NA
CASSLNSHLSSYNSPLHF | TGCGCCAGCAGCTTGAACTCCCACTTGAGCTCCTATAATTCACCCCTCCACTTT | TRBJ1-6 | 18 | TRBV5-1 | NA | once
CASSATGTSGGEQYF | TGTGCCAGCAGCGCTACCGGGACTAGCGGCGGCGAGCAGTACTTC | TRBJ2-7 | 15 | TRBV11-2 | TRBD2 | NA
CASSSPTVTYGYTF | TGTGCCAGCAGTTCCCCGACAGTTACCTATGGCTACACCTTC | TRBJ1-2 | 14 | TRBV28 | NA | NA
CASSLVAGGGNTEAFF | TGTGCCAGCAGCTTAGTGGCAGGGGGCGGAAACACTGAAGCTTTCTTT | TRBJ1-1 | 16 | TRBV11-2 | TRBD1 | once
CSGGRQRTYNEQFF | TGCAGCGGCGGCCGGCAGCGTACCTACAATGAGCAGTTCTTC | TRBJ2-1 | 14 | TRBV29-1 | NA | once
CAISDHTQTWGYTF | TGTGCCATCAGTGACCACACACAAACGTGGGGCTACACCTTC | TRBJ1-2 | 14 | TRBV10-3 | NA | NA
CASSARQATNEKLFF | TGTGCCAGCAGCGCCAGACAGGCAACTAATGAAAAACTGTTTTTT | TRBJ1-4 | 15 | TRBV5-6 | NA | NA
CSAETGGAGSPLHF | TGCAGCGCTGAGACAGGGGGCGCGGGGTCACCCCTCCACTTT | TRBJ1-6 | 14 | TRBV29-1 | TRBD1 | NA